Detailed here is one TCR beta chain. Its antigen is unidentified. Via MiXCR, TCRdb re-called the RT-PCR reads, giving one row per CDR3 protein. The sample records hundreds of thousands of distinct CDR3 sequences, 10% to 15% being singletons. The source of the sample is a study of response to subunit inactivated influenza vaccine. Findings and limits, study-wide: Researchers suggested that each seasonal influenza vaccination recruits few new T cells.

V was pared by 0 bases and J by 0 bases, with 9 bases between. CDR3 length: 15 amino acids. Germline CDR1 MNHEY, CDR2 SMNVEV (reference sequence). The gene calls are TRBV27 and TRBJ2-7; D not certain. The sequences come from PBMCs from blood, collected roughly 6 weeks after vaccination. The TCR originated in a man aged 50-60 years who received an inactivated influenza vaccine. The CDR3 sequence is CASSLSRSPSYEQYF. CDR3 nucleotides: TGTGCCAGCAGTTTATCACGGTCCCCCTCCTACGAGCAGTACTTC.